The table lists the clone carrying this T cell receptor beta chain with a few counts. Its antigen is not known. The data stem from a study of T cells after yellow fever vaccination. The CDR3 totals 12 residues. Unmatched junction bases numbered 3, after V lost 6 bases and J lost 5 bases. The germline gives CDR1 SGHTA, CDR2 FQGNSA. TCRdb fed the 5' RACE reads into MiXCR, producing one record per CDR3 protein. The sample lists about 330,000 distinct CDR3 sequences, less than 9.5% seen once, with roughly 15% in the top ten. The study's findings and limits: Few clonotypes appeared in both CD4 and CD8 compartments. FACS-sorted repertoires could harbor abundant contaminating bulk-population clonotypes.

This TCR was recovered from a man between 18 and 29 years old who received the YFV17D yellow fever vaccine. This specimen was PBMCs, taken roughly 45 days after the first yellow fever vaccination. This chain joins TRBV7-2 and TRBJ2-5; 7 nucleotides match TRBD1. In nucleotides, the CDR3 is TGTGCCAGCAGAGGGGGCCCGGAGACCCAGTACTTC. This sequence encodes CASRGGPETQYF.